This T cell receptor beta chain is drawn from a study of cytomegalovirus exposure and HLA in healthy donors. Amplification used 60 Vbeta primers and 13 Jbeta primers. The table came from immunoSEQ multiplex PCR; TCRdb's copy has only in-frame clones and leaves some out. The listing records 160,000 or so clones. Study-level findings and limits: Follow-up analysis found HLA locus-dependent TCR association rates, highest for DRB1 and lowest for HLA-C.

Germline values: CDR1 MNHEY, CDR2 SVGAGI. Trimming took off 6 bases at V and 1 base at J, with 13 bases between the two ends. This CDR3 is 15 amino acids long. Turning to this clone: Its matching antigen is unknown.

This chain connects TRBV6-5 to TRBJ2-1; no reliable D call. What was sequenced was PBMCs. This TCR came from a man aged 30 to 39 in good health and CMV-seronegative. For the CDR3, the DNA is TGTGCCAGCAGGATCCAGGTAGGATCCTACAATGAGCAGTTCTTC. Translating gives CASRIQVGSYNEQFF.